This T cell receptor (beta chain) came from a study of graft-versus-host responses after intestinal transplantation. The repertoire was sequenced with immunoSEQ multiplex PCR; TCRdb's copy has only in-frame clones and lacks some. The profile shows 21,000 or so clones, about 57% of them singletons. The sample in question was alloreactive CD4+ T cells from a mixed lymphocyte reaction culture, obtained before intestinal transplant. Subset indicated: CFSE-low proliferating T cells sorted from roughly six-day pre-transplant mixed lymphocyte reaction (GvH or HvG direction). The TCR sequence derives from a human patient who received an intestinal transplant.

The CDR3: CASGSRLFEGVTNTEAFF. CDR3 bases: TGTGCTAGTGGTTCCCGTTTGTTTGAGGGGGTAACGAACACTGAAGCTTTCTTT. This chain uses TRBV12-5 with TRBJ1-1; perhaps TRBD1 as D (6 bases). With 4 bases removed from V and 1 base from J, the gap between germline ends came to 22 bases. This CDR3 region has 18 residues. Germline V gives CDR1 LGHNT, CDR2 FRNRAP.